This TCR beta chain originates from a study of OX40 agonist ivuxolimab in advanced cancers. Regarding the complete study: Ivuxolimab was a fully human IgG2 agonistic monoclonal antibody targeting the costimulatory receptor OX40 (CD134). Three dose-escalation patients achieved partial responses, one with hepatocellular carcinoma and two with cutaneous melanoma. The purpose of peripheral TCRbeta sequencing was to test whether ivuxolimab changed TCR sequence diversity and led to clonal T-cell expansion. Of the 50 to 55 patients in dose escalation, 19 had hepatocellular carcinoma, roughly 15 had melanoma, 9 had renal cell carcinoma and 9 had head and neck cancer. In the dose-escalation cohort, 75% to 90% of patients were male, and the mean age was 60 years with a range of roughly 20 to 85. Patients were allowed to have had prior anti-PD-1, anti-PD-L1 or anti-CTLA-4 therapy, and approximately 40% of the dose-escalation patients had been treated with checkpoint inhibitors. Intravenous ivuxolimab was administered to patients every 2 weeks at six dose levels: 0.01, 0.1, 0.3, 1.5, 3 and 10 mg/kg. The paper reports the monotherapy dose-escalation portion (N of about 50 patients) of the phase I ivuxolimab trial. Findings and caveats that apply to the study as a whole: Partial responders in the 0.1-3.0 mg/kg groups had among the lowest normalized peripheral clonal expansion, especially among CD8+ T cells. After ivuxolimab, more expanded clones were found on average in CD8+ T cells than in CD4+ T cells. Low levels of normalized T-cell clonal expansion were also seen in some nonresponding patients. Antigen specificity was not determined for the clonally expanded peripheral T cells. Clonal expansion of both CD4+ and CD8+ blood T cells was observed from baseline to week 6 at doses 0.1 to 3.0 mg/kg.

Note on this clone: What this receptor recognizes is not known. No much larger clone is present one base from it, and per-base qualities are unavailable.

The trial excluded patients who had a history of autoimmune disease or who were on systemic immunosuppression. Peripheral blood for TCR sequencing was collected from all dose cohorts at baseline, on cycle 4 day 1, and on cycle 7 day 1. The samples were taken from a phase I, first-in-human, multicenter, open-label dose-escalation trial of ivuxolimab. Adults with locally advanced or metastatic melanoma, renal cell, hepatocellular, or head and neck squamous cell carcinoma were enrolled in the trial. CD4+ and CD8+ T cells were sorted separately from peripheral blood before TCR sequencing. The germline V gene yields KGHSH for CDR1 and LQKENI for CDR2. The CDR3 numbers 14 residues from cysteine through phenylalanine. Left in the record is the CDR3 DNA by itself, 42 bases read in frame from the first base. V drops 1 base and J drops 2 bases, leaving 6 bases in between. For sequencing of the TCRbeta CDR3 region, genomic DNA was extracted from the sorted cells. The immunoSEQ Assay was used to sequence the TCRbeta CDR3 regions. TCRdb stores this immuneACCESS table with in-frame sequences only. Part of the clones is absent; in the studies checked, under half of the shortfall reflects unresolved V genes, and no reason is known for the rest. The sample yields approximately 76,000 clones; 85% were counted once. Together, the top ten hold 0.5% to 0.7% of the sample.

The source is an adult with an advanced solid tumor such as melanoma, head and neck, liver or kidney cancer. The sample in question was CD4+ or CD8+ T cells sorted from blood, obtained in a trial of the OX40 agonist ivuxolimab. The chain uses TRBV18 and TRBJ1-5, with the D segment identity uncertain. The DNA sequence is as follows: TGTGCCAGCTCACCACGACGGGGCAATCAGCCCCAGCATTTT. This sequence encodes CASSPRRGNQPQHF.